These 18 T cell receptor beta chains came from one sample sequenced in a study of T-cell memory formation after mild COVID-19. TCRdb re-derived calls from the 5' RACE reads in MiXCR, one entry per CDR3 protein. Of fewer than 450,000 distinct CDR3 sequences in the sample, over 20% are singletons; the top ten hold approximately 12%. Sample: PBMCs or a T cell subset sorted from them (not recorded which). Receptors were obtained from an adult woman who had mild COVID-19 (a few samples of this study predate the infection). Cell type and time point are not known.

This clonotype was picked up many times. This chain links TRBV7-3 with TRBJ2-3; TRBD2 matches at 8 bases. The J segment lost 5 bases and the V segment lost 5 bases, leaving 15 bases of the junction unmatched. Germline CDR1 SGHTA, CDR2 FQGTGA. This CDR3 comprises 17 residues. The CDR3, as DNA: TGTGCCAGCAGCCCATTTAGAGCGGGAGTGTTGAAAGATACGCAGTATTTT. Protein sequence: CASSPFRAGVLKDTQYF. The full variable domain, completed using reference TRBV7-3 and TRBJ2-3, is GAGVSQTPSNKVTEKGKYVELRCDPISGHTALYWYRQSLGQGPEFLIYFQGTGAADDSGLPNDRFFAVRPEGSVSTLKIQRTERGDSAVYLCASSPFRAGVLKDTQYFGPGTRLTVL.

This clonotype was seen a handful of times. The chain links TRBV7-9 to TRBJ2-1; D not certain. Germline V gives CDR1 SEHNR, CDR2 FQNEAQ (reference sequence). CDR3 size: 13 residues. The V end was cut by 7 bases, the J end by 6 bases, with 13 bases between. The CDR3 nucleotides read TGTGCCAGCATCTCTGGGCTAGTCAATGAGCAGTTCTTC. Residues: CASISGLVNEQFF.

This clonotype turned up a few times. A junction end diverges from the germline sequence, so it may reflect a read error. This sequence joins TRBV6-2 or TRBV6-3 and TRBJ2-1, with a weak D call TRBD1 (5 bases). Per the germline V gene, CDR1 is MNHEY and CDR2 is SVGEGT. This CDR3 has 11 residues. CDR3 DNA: TGTGCCAGCAGTCACGGGTCCACCAGGGTCTTC. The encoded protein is CASSHGSTRVF.

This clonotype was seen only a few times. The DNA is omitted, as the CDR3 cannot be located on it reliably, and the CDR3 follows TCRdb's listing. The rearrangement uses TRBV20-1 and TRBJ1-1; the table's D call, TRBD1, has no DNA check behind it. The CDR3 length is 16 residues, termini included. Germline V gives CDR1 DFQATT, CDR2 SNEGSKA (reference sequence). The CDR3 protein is CSARSFGPGRGTEAFF.

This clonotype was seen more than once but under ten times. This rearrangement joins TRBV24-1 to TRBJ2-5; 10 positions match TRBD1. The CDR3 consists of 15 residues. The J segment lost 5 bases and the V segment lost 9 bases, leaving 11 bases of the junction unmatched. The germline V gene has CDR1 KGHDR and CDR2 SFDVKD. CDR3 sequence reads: CATAPAGQGSETQYF. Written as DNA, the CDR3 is TGTGCCACCGCACCCGCGGGACAGGGGAGTGAGACCCAGTACTTC.

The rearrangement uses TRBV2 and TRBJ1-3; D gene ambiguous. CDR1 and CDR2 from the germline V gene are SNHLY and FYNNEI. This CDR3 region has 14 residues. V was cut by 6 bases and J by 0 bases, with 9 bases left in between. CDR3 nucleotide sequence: TGTGCCAGCAGCGCTGAGAGCTCTGGAAACACCATATATTTT. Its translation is CASSAESSGNTIYF.

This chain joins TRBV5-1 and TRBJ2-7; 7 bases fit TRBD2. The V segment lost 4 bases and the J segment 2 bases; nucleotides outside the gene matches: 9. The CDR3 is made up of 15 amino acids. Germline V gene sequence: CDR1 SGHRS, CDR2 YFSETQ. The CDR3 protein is CASSVLAGPTYEQYF. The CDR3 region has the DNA TGCGCCAGCAGCGTGTTAGCGGGTCCAACCTACGAGCAGTACTTC.

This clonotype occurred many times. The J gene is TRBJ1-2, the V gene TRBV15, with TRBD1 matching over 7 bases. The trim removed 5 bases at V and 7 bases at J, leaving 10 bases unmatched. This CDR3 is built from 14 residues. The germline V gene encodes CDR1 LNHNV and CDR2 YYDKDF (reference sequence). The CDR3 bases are TGTGCCACCAGCCTAGACAGGGATCATTCTGGCTACACCTTC. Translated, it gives CATSLDRDHSGYTF.

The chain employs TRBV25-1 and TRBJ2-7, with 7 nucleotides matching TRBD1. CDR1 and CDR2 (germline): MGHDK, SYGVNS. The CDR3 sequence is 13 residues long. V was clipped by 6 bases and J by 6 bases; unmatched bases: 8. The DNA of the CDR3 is TGTGCCAGCAGCTACCACAGGGGTTTCGAGCAGTACTTC. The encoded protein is CASSYHRGFEQYF.

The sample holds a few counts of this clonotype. CDR3 sequence: CASSPDSGTNYEQYF. The CDR3 nucleotides are TGTGCCAGCAGCCCCGACTCCGGGACTAACTACGAGCAGTACTTC. The chain uses TRBV7-2 and TRBJ2-7; 7 nucleotides agree with TRBD2. The trim removed 5 bases at V and 3 bases at J, leaving 10 bases unmatched. Germline V CDR1 and CDR2: SGHTA, FQGNSA. The CDR3 covers 15 residues.

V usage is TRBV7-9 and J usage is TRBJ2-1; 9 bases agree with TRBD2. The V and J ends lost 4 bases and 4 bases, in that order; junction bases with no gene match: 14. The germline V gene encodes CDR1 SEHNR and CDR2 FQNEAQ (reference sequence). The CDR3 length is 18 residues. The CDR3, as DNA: TGTGCCAGCAGCTCCAACCTGCTGAGGCGGGAGGGGTACAATGAGCAGTTCTTC. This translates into CASSSNLLRREGYNEQFF.

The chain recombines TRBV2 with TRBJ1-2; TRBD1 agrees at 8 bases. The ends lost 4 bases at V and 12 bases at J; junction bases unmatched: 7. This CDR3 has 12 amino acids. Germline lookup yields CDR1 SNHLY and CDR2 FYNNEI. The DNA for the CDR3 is TGTGCCAGCAGTGGACAGGGGTTAATGGACACCTTC. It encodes CASSGQGLMDTF.

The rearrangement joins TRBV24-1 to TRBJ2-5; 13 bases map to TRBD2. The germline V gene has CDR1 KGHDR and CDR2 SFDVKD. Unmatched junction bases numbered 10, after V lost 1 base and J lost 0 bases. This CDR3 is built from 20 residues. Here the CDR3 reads CATSDFGTSGRASYQETQYF. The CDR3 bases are TGTGCCACCAGTGATTTCGGCACTAGCGGGAGGGCCAGCTACCAAGAGACCCAGTACTTC.

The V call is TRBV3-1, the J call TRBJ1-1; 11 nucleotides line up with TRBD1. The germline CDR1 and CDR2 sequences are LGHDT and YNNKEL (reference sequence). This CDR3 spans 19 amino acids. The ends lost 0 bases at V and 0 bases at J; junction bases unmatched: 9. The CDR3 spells CASSQDRVDRGLLNTEAFF. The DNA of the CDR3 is TGTGCCAGCAGCCAAGATCGGGTGGACAGGGGGCTTTTGAACACTGAAGCTTTCTTT.

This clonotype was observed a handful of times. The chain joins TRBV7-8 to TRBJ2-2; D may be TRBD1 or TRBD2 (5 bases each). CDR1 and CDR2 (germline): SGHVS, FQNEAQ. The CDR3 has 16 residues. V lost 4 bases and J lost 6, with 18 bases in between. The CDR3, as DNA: TGTGCCAGCAGCTCCCGGGGCAGGGAGCCGGCCGGGGAGCTGTTTTTT. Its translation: CASSSRGREPAGELFF. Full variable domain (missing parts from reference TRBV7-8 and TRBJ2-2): GAGVSQSPRYKVAKRGQDVALRCDPISGHVSLFWYQQALGQGPEFLTYFQNEAQLDKSGLPSDRFFAERPEGSVSTLKIQRTQQEDSAVYLCASSSRGREPAGELFFGEGSRLTVL.

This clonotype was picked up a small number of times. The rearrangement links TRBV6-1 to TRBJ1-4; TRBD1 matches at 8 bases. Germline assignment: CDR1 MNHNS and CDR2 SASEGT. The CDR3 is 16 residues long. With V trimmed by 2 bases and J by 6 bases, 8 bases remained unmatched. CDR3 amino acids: CASSESKGQAYEKLFF. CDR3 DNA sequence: TGTGCCAGCAGTGAATCTAAGGGACAGGCCTATGAAAAACTGTTTTTT.

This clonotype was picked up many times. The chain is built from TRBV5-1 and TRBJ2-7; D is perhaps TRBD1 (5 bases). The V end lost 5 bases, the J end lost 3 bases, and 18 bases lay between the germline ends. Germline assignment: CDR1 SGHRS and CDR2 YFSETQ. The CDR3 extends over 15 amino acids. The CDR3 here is CASRPLGATNYEQYF. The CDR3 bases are TGCGCCAGCAGACCTTTAGGGGCCACTAACTACGAGCAGTACTTC.

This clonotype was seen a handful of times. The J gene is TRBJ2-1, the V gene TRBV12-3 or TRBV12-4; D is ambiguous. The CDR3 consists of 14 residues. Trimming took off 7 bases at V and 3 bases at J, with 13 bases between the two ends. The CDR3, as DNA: TGTGCCAGCACTCCGGACGGACGCTACAATGAGCAGTTCTTC. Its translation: CASTPDGRYNEQFF.